This T cell receptor beta chain was identified in a study of Ad26.COV2.S vaccination and SARS-CoV-2 variants (dated by TCRdb to the early 2020s). As for the study more broadly: Donors in the vaccine arm were drawn from COV1001, a phase I-IIa trial of Ad26.COV2.S in healthy adults that was multicentre, randomized, double-blind and placebo-controlled. Trial participants were randomized into five groups of five: low-dose or high-dose Ad26.COV2.S given once or twice, or placebo on both occasions. A total of approximately 30 samples were included in the TCR-sequenced set, comprising around 20 Ad26.COV2.S vaccine recipients, 5 placebo recipients and 8 SARS-CoV-2 convalescent individuals. Investigators did not know the trial group allocation while performing experiments and assessing outcomes. Ad26.COV2.S was administered intramuscularly at a dose of 5x10^10 or 1x10^11 viral particles, either as one shot or as two shots given 56 days apart. TCRbeta repertoire sequencing was used to assess the specificity and breadth of SARS-CoV-2-reactive T cell receptors after Ad26.COV2.S vaccination. Study-level results and caveats: The authors noted that total T cell responses may have been underestimated by the TCR breadth and depth analyses. Non-spike TCR breadth was comparable between vaccine and placebo recipients, consistent with the vaccine containing only spike. Substantial breadth of spike-specific CD8+ and CD4+ T cell responses was reported after vaccination. The study was not powered to compare responses between vaccine doses or regimens. Higher spike-specific TCR breadth was observed in Ad26.COV2.S recipients than in placebo recipients (P = 0.0014).

In the case of this clone: Its antigen remains unidentified. No base-level quality is on record; no much larger clone is a single base apart.

The sample's treatment or condition label, in plain terms: over 15 received Ad26.COV2.S at low or high dose, single or two shots; roughly five received placebo; per-sample allocation not given. For vaccine and placebo recipients, the sequenced repertoires came from samples collected on day 63 after the first injection. In Cohort 1b, 25 adults aged 18-55 years were enrolled at a single site in Boston, USA, between 29 July and 7 August 2020. Ad26.COV2.S consisted of a replication-incompetent adenovirus type 26 vector by which a prefusion-stabilized SARS-CoV-2 spike protein from the original Wuhan strain was expressed. The junction shows trimming of 7 bases on V and 2 bases on J, and the gene matches do not reach 7 bases of it. The germline V gene (reference sequence) yields GTSNPN for CDR1 and SVGIG for CDR2. Counted from cysteine to phenylalanine, this CDR3 has 14 amino acids. The read is trimmed to its CDR3 DNA, 42 bases read in frame from base 1.

TCRbeta CDR3 regions were sequenced with the immunoSEQ Assay. After extraction, genomic DNA underwent amplification by bias-controlled multiplex PCR, followed by high-throughput sequencing. Per the authors' processing: To quantify the absolute abundance of every unique TCRbeta CDR3 region, sequences were collapsed and filtered. T cell fraction was estimated by normalizing TCRbeta template counts to usable DNA, which was measured by amplifying reference genes present in all nucleated cells. Repertoire TCRs were annotated as SARS-CoV-2-specific when V gene, CDR3 amino acid sequence and J gene were exactly matched to a known reactive TCR set. MIRA supplied the reference SARS-CoV-2 TCR set, which was filtered for enrichment in COVID-19-positive ImmuneCODE repertoires so that public or cross-reactive TCRs were removed. Using the MIRA antigens, annotated TCRs were further analysed by specific ORF or by position within an ORF. Breadth was defined as the number of annotated unique rearrangements divided by the total number of unique productive rearrangements, and depth was defined as the summed frequency of the annotated unique rearrangements. TCR breadth was compared between groups using two-sided Wilcoxon rank-sum tests. This immuneACCESS table, as held by TCRdb, lists in-frame sequences with V and J called but not all clones. Of the missing ones, under half trace to an unresolved V gene in checked studies; the others have no known cause. That table is the source of V, J and clone size, and D and trimming were worked out from the DNA. The sample table lists about 400,000 clones, roughly 90% of them with a count of one. The ten most abundant clones make up 1.9% of the sample.

The sequence is built from TRBV30 and TRBJ2-3, and 9 junction bases match TRBD2. The receptor's source is a person between 18 and 65 years old who received the Ad26.COV2.S COVID-19 vaccine or a placebo. The input for sequencing was peripheral blood, taken in a trial of Ad26.COV2.S vaccine versus placebo. The CDR3 region reads CASSLAGDTDTQYF. Here is the DNA: TGTGCCTCTTCCTTAGCGGGGGACACAGATACGCAGTATTTT. Reference TRBV30 and TRBJ2-3 genes cover what lies past the CDR3, so the full variable domain is SQTIHQWPATLVQPVGSPLSLECTVEGTSNPNLYWYRQAAGRGLQLLFYSVGIGQISSEVPQNLSASRPQDRQFILSSKKLLLSDSGFYLCASSLAGDTDTQYFGPGTRLTVL.